This T cell receptor (beta chain) comes out of a study of blood T cell repertoires in COVID-19. Trimming stripped 2 bases from V and 5 bases from J, with 9 bases between. The CDR3 is 13 residues long. Generated by immunoSEQ multiplex PCR, the TCRdb table keeps only in-frame clones and is missing some. This table has approximately 35,000 clones, around 80% appearing once. This chain connects TRBV5-3 to TRBJ2-3, with a possible D match to TRBD2 (5 bases). TRBV5-3 belongs to the ORF category, with a function that is uncertain. Sequencing was done on a sample of peripheral blood. The TCR sequence derives from an elderly man with acute or convalescent COVID-19. CDR3 protein: CARSFEGGDTQYF. In DNA, the CDR3 is TGTGCCAGAAGCTTCGAGGGCGGAGATACGCAGTATTTT.